This T cell receptor beta chain was recovered during a study of shared clonotypes between healthy human individuals. Overall study: Each donor had three CD4 naive, three CD4 memory, two CD8 naive and one CD8 memory plate.

The donors were all Caucasian adults (living in Nashville, Tennessee). Naive CD4+ cells were CD45RA-selected; the remaining cells were memory. Study processing details: Owing to the provision of junction-only sequences devoid of quality scores by immunoSEQ, filtering differed. Here immunoSEQ multiplex PCR was the method, and the copy in TCRdb shows in-frame clones only, minus some. V and J calls and clone size are copied from that table; D and trimming were computed from the DNA. The sample shows under 1,100,000 clones, around 74% of them seen only once. The CDR3 sequence is 18 residues long. Trimming cost V 1 base and J 0 bases, with 16 bases left between them. Germline CDR1 GTSNPN, CDR2 SVGIG (reference sequence).

This clonotype was sampled from a man between 18 and 35 years old in good health. The sample was memory CD4+ T cells sorted from blood. Subset reported: CD45RA-negative fraction. This chain joins TRBV30 and TRBJ1-6; D is undetermined. CDR3 coding DNA: TGTGCCTGGAGTGGAGGAGGTGCGGGTTCCTCCTATAATTCACCCCTCCACTTT. Residues: CAWSGGGAGSSYNSPLHF.